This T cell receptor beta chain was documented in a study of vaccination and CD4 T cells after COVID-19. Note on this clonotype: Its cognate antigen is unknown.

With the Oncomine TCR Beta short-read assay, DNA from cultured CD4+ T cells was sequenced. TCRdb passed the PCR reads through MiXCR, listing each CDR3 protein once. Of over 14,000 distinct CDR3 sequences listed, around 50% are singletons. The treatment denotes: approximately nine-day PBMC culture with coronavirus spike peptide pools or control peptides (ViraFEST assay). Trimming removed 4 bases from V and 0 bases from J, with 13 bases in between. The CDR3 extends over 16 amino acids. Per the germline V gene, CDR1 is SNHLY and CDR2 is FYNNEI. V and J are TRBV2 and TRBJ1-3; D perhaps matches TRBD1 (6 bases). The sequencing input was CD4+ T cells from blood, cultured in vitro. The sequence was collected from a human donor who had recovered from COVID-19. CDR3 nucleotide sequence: TGTGCCAGCAGTGGGGACACAGCCCGCTCTGGAAACACCATATATTTT. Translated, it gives CASSGDTARSGNTIYF.